Listed below are T cell receptor beta chains from one sample, sequenced in a study of spatial heterogeneity in lung cancer. TCRdb called the 5' RACE reads again in MiXCR, with one record for every CDR3 protein. The table has some 39,000 distinct CDR3 sequences, 6.5% to 7% seen once. The material sequenced was PBMCs, taken at surgery. These receptor sequences come from a female donor with early-stage non-small cell lung cancer. The CDR3 runs from the conserved cysteine through the conserved F or W. A D gene is named only where the DNA matches it firmly. Clone size appears in some rows only: once, few, many, or a class for an expanded clone.

v_gene	j_gene	d_gene	abundance	len	CDR3aa	CDR3nt
TRBV20-1	TRBJ2-5	-	many	14	CSARDPTGGETQYF	TGCAGTGCTAGAGACCCCACCGGAGGAGAGACCCAGTACTTC
TRBV5-1	TRBJ2-1	TRBD1	many	16	CASSLVDRGRNNEQFF	TGCGCCAGCAGCTTGGTAGACAGGGGGAGAAACAATGAGCAGTTCTTC
TRBV28	TRBJ1-5	TRBD1	-	15	CASSWTGNSNQPQHF	TGTGCCAGCAGTTGGACAGGGAATAGCAATCAGCCCCAGCATTTT
TRBV7-2	TRBJ2-3	-	few	15	CASSYHGGRTDTQYF	TGTGCCAGCAGCTACCACGGGGGCCGCACAGATACGCAGTATTTT
TRBV7-9	TRBJ2-7	TRBD1	few	15	CASSPSRDRGYEQYF	TGTGCCAGCAGCCCATCCCGGGACAGGGGGTACGAGCAGTACTTC
TRBV29-1	TRBJ1-2	-	-	12	CSVEDQKTGYTF	TGCAGCGTTGAAGATCAGAAGACTGGCTACACCTTC
TRBV24-1	TRBJ1-5	-	-	12	CATSDSPGPQHF	TGTGCCACCAGTGATTCCCCCGGGCCCCAGCATTTT
TRBV4-3	TRBJ1-4	TRBD1	few	16	CASSQDKGTANEKLFF	TGCGCCAGCAGCCAAGATAAAGGGACAGCAAATGAAAAACTGTTTTTT
TRBV27	TRBJ2-3	TRBD2	many	19	CASSQFSSRWTSGGNTQYF	TGTGCCAGCAGTCAATTCTCCTCACGTTGGACTAGCGGGGGTAATACGCAGTATTTT
TRBV6-2/TRBV6-3	TRBJ1-1	-	many	12	CASTDRNTEAFF	TGTGCCAGCACGGATCGAAACACTGAAGCTTTCTTT
TRBV19	TRBJ1-2	TRBD1	-	17	CASSPLPGTGGVKGYTF	TGTGCCAGTAGTCCACTGCCCGGGACAGGGGGCGTGAAAGGCTACACCTTC
TRBV2	TRBJ2-1	-	many	15	CASTGGRAKANEQFF	TGTGCCAGCACTGGAGGCCGGGCGAAGGCCAATGAGCAGTTCTTC
TRBV3-1	TRBJ2-7	TRBD2	many	14	CASSGSGGYYEQYF	TGTGCCAGCAGCGGAAGCGGGGGGTACTACGAGCAGTACTTC
TRBV19	TRBJ2-1	-	few	12	CASSPQQGEQFF	TGTGCCAGTAGTCCCCAACAGGGCGAGCAGTTCTTC
TRBV5-1	TRBJ2-5	-	few	13	CASRRTDAETQYF	TGCGCCAGCAGGAGGACAGACGCAGAGACCCAGTACTTC
TRBV28	TRBJ2-1	TRBD1	-	15	CASSQTGTGGNEQFF	TGTGCCAGCAGTCAGACCGGGACAGGGGGCAACGAGCAGTTCTTC
TRBV12-3/TRBV12-4	TRBJ2-3	-	-	14	CASSLRGFTDTQYF	TGTGCCAGCAGTTTAAGGGGGTTCACAGATACGCAGTATTTT
TRBV6-1	TRBJ1-5	-	few	14	CASSEALAGQPQHF	TGTGCCAGCAGTGAAGCGCTTGCCGGGCAGCCCCAGCATTTT
TRBV6-5	TRBJ2-3	-	many	17	CASSYSRKPWGTDTQYF	TGTGCCAGCAGTTACTCGCGAAAGCCATGGGGCACAGATACGCAGTATTTT
TRBV7-2	TRBJ2-5	-	many	15	CATAKMGGGEETQYF	TGTGCCACCGCAAAAATGGGAGGGGGCGAAGAGACCCAGTACTTC
TRBV5-1	TRBJ1-5	-	many	13	CASSLDANQPQHF	TGCGCCAGCAGCTTGGATGCGAATCAGCCCCAGCATTTT
TRBV28	TRBJ2-7	TRBD1	many	13	CASRQGASYEQYF	TGTGCCAGCAGGCAGGGGGCATCCTACGAGCAGTACTTC
TRBV6-2/TRBV6-3	TRBJ1-1	-	few	14	CASISGYKYTEAFF	TGTGCCAGCATATCTGGGTACAAGTACACTGAAGCTTTCTTT
TRBV6-5	TRBJ1-1	TRBD1	many	15	CASSYSTGGETEAFF	TGTGCCAGCAGTTACTCGACAGGGGGCGAGACTGAAGCTTTCTTT
TRBV7-9	TRBJ1-1	-	many	11	CASWGGTEAFF	TGTGCCAGCTGGGGGGGAACTGAAGCTTTCTTT
TRBV24-1	TRBJ1-3	-	-	15	CATSDPRGPGNTIYF	TGTGCCACCAGTGATCCCCGGGGGCCTGGAAACACCATATATTTT